Below are 5 T cell receptor beta chains sequenced from a single sample in a study of identical twins. MiXCR, run by TCRdb on the 5' RACE reads, gives a single entry per CDR3 protein. The repertoire holds 600,000 to 850,000 distinct CDR3 sequences, with 15% to 20% as singletons. Another study also made use of these data, one on T cells expressing NK-cell markers.

Sequenced material: PBMCs. The receptors originated from a woman aged 18-35 years in good health.

The genes are TRBV29-1 and TRBJ2-7; no firm D call. CDR3 size: 14 residues. The germline CDR1 and CDR2 sequences are SQVTM and ANQGSEA. V lost 4 bases to trimming and J lost 0 bases, with 13 bases between them. CDR3 nucleotide sequence: TGCAGCGTTGCCAGCCCGCAGAGCTCCTACGAGCAGTACTTC. This codes for CSVASPQSSYEQYF.

This chain joins TRBV9 and TRBJ1-1; D ambiguous. The CDR3 extends over 17 amino acids. CDR1 is SGDLS, CDR2 YYNGEE, per germline. V lost 0 bases to trimming and J lost 0 bases, with 15 bases between them. This CDR3 is CASSVAPEGTMNTEAFF. The CDR3 DNA is TGTGCCAGCAGCGTAGCGCCCGAGGGTACTATGAACACTGAAGCTTTCTTT.

The V and J genes are TRBV6-1 and TRBJ2-1; 9 positions agree with TRBD2. The junction had 5 bases not matched to a gene; V was cut back by 5 bases and J by 6 bases. This CDR3 contains 14 residues. The germline CDR1 and CDR2 sequences are MNHNS and SASEGT. The CDR3 DNA is TGTGCCAGCAGTCGCGGGGGGGGCCCCAATGAGCAGTTCTTC. This translates into CASSRGGGPNEQFF.

This clonotype was seen a single time. The genes are TRBV11-3 and TRBJ1-1; perhaps TRBD1 as D (6 bases). With 3 bases removed from V and 4 bases from J, the gap between germline ends came to 9 bases. The CDR3 sequence is 13 residues long. CDR1 is SGHNT, CDR2 YENEEA, per germline. The CDR3 DNA follows: TGTGCCAGCAGCTTCGGACAGTTCACTGAAGCTTTCTTT. Protein: CASSFGQFTEAFF.

This clonotype showed up many times. The V call is TRBV7-2, the J call TRBJ1-2; no clear D. Deletions cut 4 bases from V and 4 bases from J, with 7 bases between. CDR3 length: 12 residues. CDR1 SGHTA and CDR2 FQGNSA come from the germline V gene. The CDR3 reads CASSSRLYGYTF. In nucleotides, the CDR3 is TGTGCCAGCAGCTCTAGGCTCTATGGCTACACCTTC.